Presented here are 21 T cell receptor beta chains from one specimen sequenced in a study of blood T cell repertoires in COVID-19. Method: immunoSEQ multiplex PCR; TCRdb's copy keeps in-frame clones and lacks some. There are 160,000 or so clones in the sample; 90% occur only once, and over 15% lies in the top ten. Sample: peripheral blood. Source of these receptors: a man aged 55 to 70 with active or convalescent COVID-19.

The chain uses TRBV28 and TRBJ2-5; TRBD1 matches 9 bases. CDR1 is MDHEN and CDR2 is SYDVKM in the germline V gene. This CDR3 region has 14 residues. J gave up 6 bases and V 1 base, and 3 bases lay outside the gene matches. CDR3 coding DNA: TGTGCCAGCAGTTTATCACAGGGGGCCCAGACCCAGTACTTC. Encoded protein: CASSLSQGAQTQYF.

The V gene is TRBV28, the J gene TRBJ1-2, with 8 bases matching TRBD1. The CDR3 sequence is 15 residues long. CDR1 and CDR2 from the germline V gene are MDHEN and SYDVKM. V was clipped by 5 bases and J by 4 bases; unmatched bases: 9. The CDR3 spells CASSPGQGPVYGYTF. In nucleotides, the CDR3 is TGTGCCAGCAGTCCCGGACAGGGCCCCGTCTATGGCTACACCTTC.

V is TRBV7-9 and J is TRBJ2-7; D perhaps matches TRBD2 (7 bases). This CDR3 has 15 amino acids. In germline, CDR1 is SEHNR, CDR2 FQNEAQ (reference sequence). V was cut by 5 bases and J by 2 bases, with 16 bases left in between. For the CDR3, the DNA is TGTGCCAGCAGCCCCAAGGGGGGGCGCCCCTACGAGCAGTACTTC. As protein: CASSPKGGRPYEQYF.

This clone was observed a handful of times. The chain employs TRBV25-1 and TRBJ2-3; TRBD1 aligns across 7 bases. V lost 5 bases to trimming and J lost 14 bases; unmatched junction nucleotides: 22. This CDR3 has 16 amino acids. Germline-derived CDR1 and CDR2 are MGHDK and SYGVNS. The CDR3 reads CASSFFTGTVPPTVYF. The CDR3 DNA reads TGTGCCAGCAGTTTTTTTACCGGGACAGTCCCTCCTACTGTGTATTTT.

The gene calls are TRBV10-3 and TRBJ1-4; 9 bases align to TRBD1. V was pared by 2 bases and J by 1 base, with 5 bases of the junction left unmatched. This CDR3 contains 17 residues. Germline V gene sequence: CDR1 ENHRY, CDR2 SYGVKD. The CDR3 nucleotides are TGTGCCATCAGTGAGGTGGGACAGGGATTAACTAATGAAAAACTGTTTTTT. Amino acids: CAISEVGQGLTNEKLFF.

V gene TRBV2 combines with J gene TRBJ2-4; possibly TRBD1 for D (6 bases). V lost 6 bases to trimming and J lost 8 bases, with 17 bases between them. This CDR3 has 14 residues. In germline, CDR1 is SNHLY, CDR2 FYNNEI. The CDR3 sequence is CASRAQGNIYIQYF. The CDR3 nucleotides read TGTGCCAGCAGGGCCCAGGGGAATATTTACATTCAGTACTTC.

Only a few counts were recorded for this clone. The rearrangement joins TRBV7-9 to TRBJ2-2; 12 nucleotides line up with TRBD2. The germline gives CDR1 SEHNR, CDR2 FQNEAQ (reference sequence). V gave up 1 base and J gave up 8 bases; unmatched junction bases: 2. This CDR3 spans 15 amino acids. The DNA of the CDR3 is TGTGCCAGCAGCTTAGGGACTAGCGGGAAAGGGGAGCTGTTTTTT. It encodes CASSLGTSGKGELFF.

The rearrangement uses TRBV5-8 and TRBJ1-6; no clear D. CDR1 and CDR2 from the germline V gene are SGHTS and YDEGEE. Trimming shortened V by 0 bases and J by 7 bases, and 5 bases separated the two germline ends. There are 13 residues in the CDR3. CDR3 bases: TGTGCCAGCAGCTTGGACACGAATTCACCCCTCCACTTT. Its translation is CASSLDTNSPLHF. Full variable domain (remainder filled in from reference TRBV5-8 and TRBJ1-6): EAGVTQSPTHLIKTRGQQATLRCSPISGHTSVYWYQQALGLGLQFLLWYDEGEERNRGNFPPRFSGRQFPNYSSELNVNALELEDSALYLCASSLDTNSPLHFGNGTRLTVT.

The chain employs TRBV6-5 and TRBJ1-2; D perhaps matches TRBD1 (6 bases). The CDR3 is 13 amino acids. V was clipped by 8 bases and J by 4 bases, with 14 bases between them. Germline V lookup: CDR1 MNHEY, CDR2 SVGAGI. The CDR3 reads CASLSRDTYGYTF. The CDR3 DNA is TGTGCCAGCCTGAGCCGGGACACCTATGGCTACACCTTC.

The chain couples TRBV5-1 to TRBJ2-1; 8 nucleotides line up with TRBD2. The CDR3 is 16 residues long. The V gene's germline CDR1 is SGHRS and CDR2 YFSETQ. The V segment lost 0 bases and the J segment 4 bases; nucleotides outside the gene matches: 6. CDR3 region: CASSLAVLAEYNEQFF. The CDR3 DNA reads as TGCGCCAGCAGCTTGGCCGTACTAGCGGAGTACAATGAGCAGTTCTTC.

The J gene is TRBJ1-2, the V gene TRBV15, with D possibly TRBD1 on 5 matching bases. The CDR3 totals 14 residues. Germline V CDR1 and CDR2: LNHNV, YYDKDF (reference sequence). V was trimmed by 1 base and J by 0 bases, leaving 6 bases between them. CDR3 sequence reads: CATSRGQTNYGYTF. For the CDR3, the DNA is TGTGCCACCAGCAGAGGACAGACTAACTATGGCTACACCTTC.

The table lists this clone with a few counts. Germline and junction disagree at one end, which may indicate a read error. This chain joins TRBV6-5 and TRBJ1-2; 10 nucleotides align to TRBD1. Germline V gene sequence: CDR1 MNHEY, CDR2 SVGAGI. The CDR3 is 14 residues long. The CDR3 coding sequence is TGTGCCAGCAGTTACTTAAGACAGGGGGCGCCGACAGACTTC. It codes for CASSYLRQGAPTDF.

This chain links TRBV27 with TRBJ2-5, with a possible D match to TRBD1 (5 bases). V lost 4 bases, J lost 9 bases, and 21 bases lay in between. This CDR3 region has 15 residues. The germline V gene encodes CDR1 MNHEY and CDR2 SMNVEV (reference sequence). CDR3 residues: CASSSRAQGLVPQYF. In DNA form, the CDR3 reads TGTGCCAGCAGTTCCAGGGCCCAGGGCCTTGTTCCCCAGTACTTC.

The V gene is TRBV4-1, the J gene TRBJ1-4; 10 positions match TRBD1. The CDR3 runs 19 residues. Germline CDR1 MGHRA, CDR2 YSYEKL. The trim removed 1 base at V and 0 bases at J, leaving 8 bases unmatched. DNA of the CDR3: TGCGCCAGCAGCCAAGTCGGGACAGGGGTTATGGCAACTAATGAAAAACTGTTTTTT. This gives the protein CASSQVGTGVMATNEKLFF.

The V call is TRBV5-1, the J call TRBJ2-3; 11 bases align to TRBD2. The germline V gene has CDR1 SGHRS and CDR2 YFSETQ. V lost 4 bases to trimming and J lost 5 bases; unmatched junction nucleotides: 3. The CDR3 contains 14 residues. DNA for the CDR3: TGCGCCAGCAGCGATAGCGGGGGGGGAGATACGCAGTATTTT. Its protein is CASSDSGGGDTQYF.

This sequence joins TRBV24-1 and TRBJ2-1, with TRBD2 matching over 7 bases. The CDR3 is 15 residues long. V was clipped by 3 bases and J by 6 bases; unmatched bases: 7. Germline V gives CDR1 KGHDR, CDR2 SFDVKD. This chain's CDR3 is CATSDTGRGSNEQFF. CDR3 DNA sequence: TGTGCCACCAGTGATACGGGGCGGGGGTCCAATGAGCAGTTCTTC.

A single count supports this clone. This chain links TRBV19 with TRBJ1-1, with 9 bases matching TRBD1. Germline V CDR1 and CDR2: LNHDA, SQIVND (reference sequence). J lost 1 base, V lost 7 bases, and 10 bases had no gene match. CDR3 length: 16 amino acids. CDR3 sequence (DNA): TGTGCCAGTACGGCCCCAGGGACAGGGACGAACACTGAAGCTTTCTTT. Translating it yields CASTAPGTGTNTEAFF. The variable domain in full, with the rest retrieved from reference TRBV19 and TRBJ1-1, is DGGITQSPKYLFRKEGQNVTLSCEQNLNHDAMYWYRQDPGQGLRLIYYSQIVNDFQKGDIAEGYSVSREKKESFPLTVTSAQKNPTAFYLCASTAPGTGTNTEAFFGQGTRLTVV.

The chain uses TRBV10-3 and TRBJ1-3; D is undetermined. The V and J ends lost 11 bases and 3 bases respectively, with 11 bases between them. This CDR3 contains 12 residues. Germline CDR1 ENHRY, CDR2 SYGVKD. CDR3 in DNA: TGTGCCTCTAGGTCGGATGGAAACACCATATATTTT. It codes for CASRSDGNTIYF.

The V call is TRBV15, the J call TRBJ2-7; TRBD1 agrees at 9 bases. In germline, CDR1 is LNHNV, CDR2 YYDKDF (reference sequence). The CDR3 covers 15 residues. The trim removed 6 bases at V and 3 bases at J, leaving 9 bases unmatched. In DNA form, the CDR3 reads TGTGCCACCAGGAAGGGACAGGGCCAGTTCTACGAGCAGTACTTC. It is translated as CATRKGQGQFYEQYF.

This chain links TRBV27 with TRBJ1-1, with D uncertain. This CDR3 region has 14 residues. Germline CDR1 and CDR2: MNHEY and SMNVEV (reference sequence). The V gene lost 4 bases and the J gene lost 0 bases, with 9 bases spanning the gap. The CDR3 region is CASSSNQVNTEAFF. The CDR3 nucleotides are TGTGCCAGCAGTTCGAATCAGGTGAACACTGAAGCTTTCTTT.

The chain recombines TRBV4-1 with TRBJ2-1; 8 nucleotides agree with TRBD2. Germline V gene lookup returns CDR1 MGHRA and CDR2 YSYEKL. The CDR3 loop spans 15 amino acids. Trimming took 8 bases from V and 4 from J; bases not matched to a gene: 10. This CDR3 is CASQKTSGIYNEQFF. CDR3 bases: TGCGCCAGCCAAAAAACTAGCGGAATATACAATGAGCAGTTCTTC.